The clone carrying this T cell receptor (beta chain) has just a few counts. Its cognate antigen is unknown. A TCRbeta library incorporating unique molecular identifiers was prepared. TCRdb fed the PCR reads into MiXCR, producing one record per CDR3 protein. The profile shows about 300,000 distinct CDR3 sequences, around 7.1% of them singletons. CDR1 is MGHRA and CDR2 is YSYEKL in the germline V gene. Trimming removed 1 base from V and 7 bases from J, with 11 bases in between. The CDR3 totals 14 residues. The data are from a study of T-cell reconstitution after alpha-beta-depleted transplantation in children. Points from the study as a whole: Counts and diversity of T cells one year after transplant came mostly from newly produced T cells. Where alpha-beta T cells came from about two months after transplant was reportedly several hundred expanded graft clones. Diversity of TCRbeta at day 60 was high in some patients, arising from surviving recipient T cells and thymic progenitors.

V usage is TRBV4-1 and J usage is TRBJ1-5; D gene uncertain. The material was peripheral blood, obtained 360 days after TCRalphabeta/CD19-depleted stem cell transplant. The source is a female patient between 2 and 10 years old who had a stem cell transplant for Fanconi anemia, so the T cells may come from the graft donor. The CDR3 nucleotides read TGCGCCAGCAGCCAAGGTGGAGAGAGGCAGCCCCAGCATTTT. Translating gives CASSQGGERQPQHF.